These 22 T cell receptor beta chains share one sample of origin, sequenced in a study of cytomegalovirus exposure and HLA in healthy donors. The PCR was carried out with 60 Vbeta primers and 13 Jbeta primers. Only in-frame clones appear in the TCRdb table, and some are missing; sequencing was by immunoSEQ multiplex PCR. The listing contains just over 80,000 clones. The specimen was PBMCs. The source of these receptors is a woman aged 25-40 years in good health and CMV-seronegative.

As DNA, the CDR3 is TGTGCCAGCAGCCCGGACGGGAAGGGTGGCAATCAGCCCCAGCATTTT. Protein: CASSPDGKGGNQPQHF. The chain has TRBV28 and TRBJ1-5; D gene ambiguous. The germline V gene encodes CDR1 MDHEN and CDR2 SYDVKM. Trimming shortened V by 6 bases and J by 2 bases, and 17 bases separated the two germline ends. The CDR3 covers 16 residues.

The CDR3 nucleotides read TGCAGCGTTCGTATTCCAGGGGAGCAGTACTTC. Protein product: CSVRIPGEQYF. The genes are TRBV29-1 and TRBJ2-7; D is possibly TRBD1 (5 bases). The CDR3 loop spans 11 amino acids. The germline gives CDR1 SQVTM, CDR2 ANQGSEA. V lost 5 bases and J 7 bases, leaving 12 bases between the germline ends.

The V call is TRBV5-1, the J call TRBJ1-3, with 7 bases lining up with TRBD1. The CDR3 extends over 16 amino acids. Germline V CDR1 and CDR2: SGHRS, YFSETQ. The V segment lost 4 bases and the J segment 2 bases; nucleotides outside the gene matches: 9. CDR3 nucleotides: TGCGCCAGCAGCCAAGGGGGCTCTAGCGCTGGAAACACCATATATTTT. It is translated as CASSQGGSSAGNTIYF.

J is TRBJ1-5 and V is TRBV19; TRBD1 might be the D (6 bases). CDR1 LNHDA and CDR2 SQIVND come from the germline V gene (reference sequence). The CDR3 totals 15 residues. The V gene lost 8 bases and the J gene lost 0 bases, with 14 bases spanning the gap. The CDR3 DNA reads as TGTGCCAGTCGCCTTGACAGGAGTAGCAATCAGCCCCAGCATTTT. It is translated as CASRLDRSSNQPQHF. Supplemented by reference TRBV19 and TRBJ1-5, the full variable domain reads DGGITQSPKYLFRKEGQNVTLSCEQNLNHDAMYWYRQDPGQGLRLIYYSQIVNDFQKGDIAEGYSVSREKKESFPLTVTSAQKNPTAFYLCASRLDRSSNQPQHFGDGTRLSIL.

The chain couples TRBV29-1 to TRBJ1-2; tentatively, D is TRBD1 (6 bases). Trimming pared 5 bases from V and 4 bases from J, leaving 11 bases between. The germline V gene encodes CDR1 SQVTM and CDR2 ANQGSEA. This CDR3 contains 12 residues. The CDR3 region has the DNA TGCAGCGTTCAGGGGATCGGCTATGGCTACACCTTC. Translated, it gives CSVQGIGYGYTF.

This chain uses TRBV25-1 with TRBJ2-5, with 12 bases aligning to TRBD1. The CDR3 consists of 17 residues. CDR1 is MGHDK, CDR2 SYGVNS, per germline. J gave up 4 bases and V 3 bases, and 9 bases lay outside the gene matches. CDR3 loop: CASSEGRGQGARETQYF. CDR3 DNA: TGTGCCAGCAGTGAGGGGAGGGGACAGGGGGCGCGAGAGACCCAGTACTTC.

V is TRBV10-2 and J is TRBJ1-6; 7 nucleotides align to TRBD1. Germline V gene data show CDR1 as WSHSY and CDR2 as SAAADI. Trimming removed 4 bases from V and 0 bases from J; junction bases left unmatched: 6. CDR3 length: 17 residues. The CDR3 DNA follows: TGCGCCAGCAGTGGGCCGGGACAGATCTCCTATAATTCACCCCTCCACTTT. Translated: CASSGPGQISYNSPLHF.

V is TRBV4-1 and J is TRBJ2-5; 8 bases line up with TRBD2. The J call may be mistaken, given a closer DNA end match to TRBJ2-7. Germline loops: CDR1 MGHRA, CDR2 YSYEKL. CDR3 length equals 14 residues. The DNA of the CDR3 is TGCGCCAGCAGCCAAGCTGCCCGGGAGGGCGAGCAGTACTTC. This encodes CASSQAAREGEQYF.

The V call is TRBV19, the J call TRBJ2-2, with a possible D match to TRBD2 (5 bases). Per the germline V gene, CDR1 is LNHDA and CDR2 is SQIVND (reference sequence). The CDR3 length is 12 residues. V lost 10 bases and J lost 6, with 12 bases in between. The chain's CDR3 is CATARGPGELFF. CDR3 nucleotides: TGTGCCACCGCCCGGGGTCCCGGGGAGCTGTTTTTT.

The V and J genes are TRBV7-9 and TRBJ1-5; 7 bases map to TRBD1. The V segment lost 5 bases and the J segment 3 bases; nucleotides outside the gene matches: 4. CDR3 length: 14 residues. Germline-derived CDR1 and CDR2 are SEHNR and FQNEAQ (reference sequence). CDR3 residues: CASSPDRYNQPQHF. CDR3 DNA: TGTGCCAGCAGCCCGGACAGGTACAATCAGCCCCAGCATTTT.

The chain is built from TRBV10-3 and TRBJ2-7; TRBD2 matches 8 bases. The V gene end was trimmed by 0 bases and the J gene end by 4 bases; junction bases not matched to a gene: 8. This CDR3 spans 16 amino acids. Germline CDR1 is ENHRY and CDR2 is SYGVKD. This chain's CDR3 is CAISESRSGGGYEQYF. CDR3 bases: TGTGCCATCAGTGAGTCGAGGTCGGGAGGGGGGTACGAGCAGTACTTC.

V gene TRBV5-1 combines with J gene TRBJ1-1; perhaps TRBD1 as D (6 bases). Trimming stripped 6 bases from V and 2 bases from J, with 11 bases between. This CDR3 region has 13 residues. The germline V gene encodes CDR1 SGHRS and CDR2 YFSETQ. This chain's CDR3 is CASTRGGNTEAFF. The CDR3 DNA reads TGCGCCAGCACCCGAGGGGGTAACACTGAAGCTTTCTTT.

V usage is TRBV4-2 and J usage is TRBJ2-3; 12 nucleotides line up with TRBD2. This CDR3 comprises 17 residues. Germline V gene data show CDR1 as LGHNA and CDR2 as YNFKEQ. Trimming removed 3 bases from V and 4 bases from J; junction bases left unmatched: 8. CDR3 DNA: TGTGCCAGCAGCCAGATGACTAGCGGGAGTGGCGCAGATACGCAGTATTTT. It yields the protein CASSQMTSGSGADTQYF.

The rearrangement links TRBV6-5 to TRBJ1-6; 7 nucleotides agree with TRBD1. The germline gives CDR1 MNHEY, CDR2 SVGAGI. After removal of 5 bases from V and 7 bases from J, the junction contained 5 bases not matched to a gene. This CDR3 has 14 amino acids. As DNA, the CDR3 is TGTGCCAGCAGTAGACAGGGAGGCAATTCACCCCTCCACTTT. Translated: CASSRQGGNSPLHF.

The rearrangement joins TRBV5-8 to TRBJ2-7; D is undetermined. Germline V lookup: CDR1 SGHTS, CDR2 YDEGEE. The length of the CDR3 is 12 residues. Trimming removed 6 bases from V and 2 bases from J, with 9 bases in between. As DNA, the CDR3 is TGTGCCAGCACGTTCAGTACCTACGAGCAGTACTTC. Translated, it gives CASTFSTYEQYF.

The V and J genes are TRBV4-2 and TRBJ1-1; D unclear. The CDR3 spans 17 residues. CDR1 is LGHNA, CDR2 YNFKEQ, per germline. Trimming took off 0 bases at V and 4 bases at J, with 18 bases between the two ends. DNA of the CDR3: TGTGCCAGCAGCCAAGATATAGGGTTCGGGGTCCTCACTGAAGCTTTCTTT. Amino acids: CASSQDIGFGVLTEAFF.

The chain employs TRBV30 and TRBJ1-5, with D perhaps TRBD1 (6 bases). Between the trimmed V and J ends, which lost 1 base and 4 bases, there was a span of 11 bases. Germline V gives CDR1 GTSNPN, CDR2 SVGIG (reference sequence). The CDR3 is made up of 14 amino acids. CDR3 bases: TGTGCCTGGAGTGGGAAGGGGGGGAATCAGCCCCAGCATTTT. Translated: CAWSGKGGNQPQHF. The full variable domain, with the rest looked up from reference TRBV30 and TRBJ1-5, is SQTIHQWPATLVQPVGSPLSLECTVEGTSNPNLYWYRQAAGRGLQLLFYSVGIGQISSEVPQNLSASRPQDRQFILSSKKLLLSDSGFYLCAWSGKGGNQPQHFGDGTRLSIL.

V usage is TRBV6-1 and J usage is TRBJ1-1; TRBD1 aligns across 9 bases. CDR1 MNHNS and CDR2 SASEGT come from the germline V gene. The CDR3 consists of 17 residues. Losses at the gene ends were 2 bases for V and 1 base for J; bases not matched to a gene: 8. The CDR3 nucleotides read TGTGCCAGCAGTGAATTCGGGACAGGGACCCCGAACACTGAAGCTTTCTTT. Its protein is CASSEFGTGTPNTEAFF.

The genes are TRBV15 and TRBJ2-1; 10 bases align to TRBD2. Per the germline V gene, CDR1 is LNHNV and CDR2 is YYDKDF (reference sequence). This CDR3 is built from 15 residues. V gave up 0 bases and J gave up 5 bases; unmatched junction bases: 1. CDR3 amino acids: CATSREAGGNNEQFF. DNA for the CDR3: TGTGCCACCAGCAGAGAAGCGGGAGGGAACAATGAGCAGTTCTTC.

V usage is TRBV6-6 and J usage is TRBJ1-5; 10 bases fit TRBD1. CDR1 MNHNY and CDR2 SVGAGI come from the germline V gene (reference sequence). The V segment lost 5 bases and the J segment 6 bases; nucleotides outside the gene matches: 10. The CDR3 spans 16 residues. CDR3 sequence reads: CASSTTDRGRTQPQHF. The CDR3 bases are TGTGCCAGCAGTACCACCGACAGGGGGCGTACTCAGCCCCAGCATTTT.

The chain uses TRBV19 and TRBJ1-1; possible D gene TRBD1, 6 bases. V was cut by 4 bases and J by 3 bases, with 21 bases left in between. The germline V gene has CDR1 LNHDA and CDR2 SQIVND (reference sequence). The CDR3 contains 17 residues. CDR3: CASSKIGPGVKYTEAFF. The CDR3 DNA reads TGTGCCAGTAGTAAAATTGGGCCAGGGGTTAAATACACTGAAGCTTTCTTT.

The chain joins TRBV5-6 to TRBJ2-5; weak D call: TRBD1 (6 bases). The length of the CDR3 is 13 residues. The germline gives CDR1 SGHDT, CDR2 YYEEEE. Trimming pared 3 bases from V and 0 bases from J, leaving 6 bases between. DNA of the CDR3: TGTGCCAGCAGCTGGGACAACCAAGAGACCCAGTACTTC. It yields the protein CASSWDNQETQYF.